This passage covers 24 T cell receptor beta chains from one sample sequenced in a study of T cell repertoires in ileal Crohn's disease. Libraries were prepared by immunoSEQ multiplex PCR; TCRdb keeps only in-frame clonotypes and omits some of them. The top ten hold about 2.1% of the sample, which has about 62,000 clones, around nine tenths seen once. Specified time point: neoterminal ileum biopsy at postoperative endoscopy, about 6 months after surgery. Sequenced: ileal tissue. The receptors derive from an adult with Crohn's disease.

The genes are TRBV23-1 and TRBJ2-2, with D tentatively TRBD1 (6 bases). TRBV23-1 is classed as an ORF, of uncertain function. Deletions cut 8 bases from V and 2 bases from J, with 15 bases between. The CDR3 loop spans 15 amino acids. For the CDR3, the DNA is TGCGCCAGCCGGGCCGACAGGCCCAACACCGGGGAGCTGTTTTTT. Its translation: CASRADRPNTGELFF.

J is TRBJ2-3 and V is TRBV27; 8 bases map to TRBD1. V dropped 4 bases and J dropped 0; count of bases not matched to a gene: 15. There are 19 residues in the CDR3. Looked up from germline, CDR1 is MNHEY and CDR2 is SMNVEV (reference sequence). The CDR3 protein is CASSSTDPGTGYSTDTQYF. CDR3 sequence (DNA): TGTGCCAGCAGTTCTACCGACCCCGGGACAGGTTATAGCACAGATACGCAGTATTTT.

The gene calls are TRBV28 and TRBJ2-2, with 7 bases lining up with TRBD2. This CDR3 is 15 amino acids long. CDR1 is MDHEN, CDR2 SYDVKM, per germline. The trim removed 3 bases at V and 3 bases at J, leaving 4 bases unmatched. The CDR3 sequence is CASSFPAGYTGELFF. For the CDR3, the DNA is TGTGCCAGCAGTTTTCCAGCGGGGTACACCGGGGAGCTGTTTTTT.

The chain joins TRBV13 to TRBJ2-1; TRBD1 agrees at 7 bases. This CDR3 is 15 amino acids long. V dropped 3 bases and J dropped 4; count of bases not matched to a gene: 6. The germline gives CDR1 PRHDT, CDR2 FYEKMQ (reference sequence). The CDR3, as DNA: TGTGCCAGCAGCTTCCCGGGACAGACTTACAATGAGCAGTTCTTC. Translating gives CASSFPGQTYNEQFF.

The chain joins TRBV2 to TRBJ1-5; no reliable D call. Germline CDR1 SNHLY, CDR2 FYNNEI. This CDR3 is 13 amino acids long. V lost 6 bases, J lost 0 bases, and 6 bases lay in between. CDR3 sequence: CASRTYSNQPQHF. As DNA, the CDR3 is TGTGCCAGCAGGACATATAGCAATCAGCCCCAGCATTTT.

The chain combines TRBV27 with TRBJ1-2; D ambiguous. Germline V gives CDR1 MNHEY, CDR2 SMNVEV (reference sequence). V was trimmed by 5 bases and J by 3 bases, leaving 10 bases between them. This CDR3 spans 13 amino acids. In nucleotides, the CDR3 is TGTGCCAGCAGTATGACCGGGGACTATGGCTACACCTTC. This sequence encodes CASSMTGDYGYTF.

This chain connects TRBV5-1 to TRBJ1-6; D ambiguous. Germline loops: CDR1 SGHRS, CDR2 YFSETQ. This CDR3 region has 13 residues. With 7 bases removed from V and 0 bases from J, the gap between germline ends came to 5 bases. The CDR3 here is CASGSSYNSPLHF. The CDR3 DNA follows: TGCGCCAGCGGGAGCTCCTATAATTCACCCCTCCACTTT.

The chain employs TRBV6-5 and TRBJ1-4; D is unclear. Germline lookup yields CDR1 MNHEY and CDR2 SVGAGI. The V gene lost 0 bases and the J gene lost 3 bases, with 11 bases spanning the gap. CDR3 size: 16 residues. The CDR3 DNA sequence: TGTGCCAGCAGTTACTCGAACATTATGGCTAATGAAAAACTGTTTTTT. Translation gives CASSYSNIMANEKLFF.

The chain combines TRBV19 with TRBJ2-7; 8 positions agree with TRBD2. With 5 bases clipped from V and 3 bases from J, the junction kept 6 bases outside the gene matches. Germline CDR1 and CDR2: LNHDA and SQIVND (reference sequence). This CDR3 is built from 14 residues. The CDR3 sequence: CASSPRGTSYEQYF. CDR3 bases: TGTGCCAGTAGTCCGCGCGGGACTAGCTACGAGCAGTACTTC.

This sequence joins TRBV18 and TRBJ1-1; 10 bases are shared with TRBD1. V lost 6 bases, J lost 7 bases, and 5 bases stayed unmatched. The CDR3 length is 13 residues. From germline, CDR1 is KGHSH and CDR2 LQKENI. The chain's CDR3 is CASSRTGGIEAFF. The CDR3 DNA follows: TGTGCCAGCTCGCGGACAGGGGGGATTGAAGCTTTCTTT.

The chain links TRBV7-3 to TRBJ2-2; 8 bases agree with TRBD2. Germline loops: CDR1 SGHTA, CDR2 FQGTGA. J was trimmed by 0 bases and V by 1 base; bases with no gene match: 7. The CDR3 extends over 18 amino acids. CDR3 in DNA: TGTGCCAGCAGCTTAAGGGGATCACTAGCGGCGAACACCGGGGAGCTGTTTTTT. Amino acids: CASSLRGSLAANTGELFF.

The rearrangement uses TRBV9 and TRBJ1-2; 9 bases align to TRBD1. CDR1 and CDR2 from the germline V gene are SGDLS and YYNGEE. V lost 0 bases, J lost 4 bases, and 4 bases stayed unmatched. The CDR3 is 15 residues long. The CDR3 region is CASSVEGQGTYGYTF. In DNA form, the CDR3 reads TGTGCCAGCAGCGTAGAGGGACAGGGTACCTATGGCTACACCTTC. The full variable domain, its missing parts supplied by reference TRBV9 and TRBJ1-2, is DSGVTQTPKHLITATGQRVTLRCSPRSGDLSVYWYQQSLDQGLQFLIQYYNGEERAKGNILERFSAQQFPDLHSELNLSSLELGDSALYFCASSVEGQGTYGYTFGSGTRLTVV.

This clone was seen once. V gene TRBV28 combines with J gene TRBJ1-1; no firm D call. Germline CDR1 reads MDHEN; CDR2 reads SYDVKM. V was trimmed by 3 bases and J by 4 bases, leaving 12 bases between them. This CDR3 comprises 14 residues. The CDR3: CASSLRVEATEAFF. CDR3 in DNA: TGTGCCAGCAGTTTGAGGGTGGAGGCCACTGAAGCTTTCTTT.

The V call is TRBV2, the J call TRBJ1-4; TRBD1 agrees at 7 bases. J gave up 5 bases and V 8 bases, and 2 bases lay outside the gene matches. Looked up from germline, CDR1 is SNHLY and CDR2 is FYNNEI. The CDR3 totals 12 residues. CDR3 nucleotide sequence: TGTGCCAGCCGACAGGGAAATGAAAAACTGTTTTTT. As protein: CASRQGNEKLFF.

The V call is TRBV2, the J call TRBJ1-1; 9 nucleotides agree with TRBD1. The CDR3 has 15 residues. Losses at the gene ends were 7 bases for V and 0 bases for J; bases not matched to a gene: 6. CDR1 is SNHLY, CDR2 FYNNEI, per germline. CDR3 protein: CASTGTGIMNTEAFF. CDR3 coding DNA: TGTGCCAGCACCGGGACAGGGATCATGAACACTGAAGCTTTCTTT.

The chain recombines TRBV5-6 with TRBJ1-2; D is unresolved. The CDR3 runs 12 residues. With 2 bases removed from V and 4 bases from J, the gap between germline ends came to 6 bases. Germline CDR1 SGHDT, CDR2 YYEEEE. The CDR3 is CASSFPLYGYTF. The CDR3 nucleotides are TGTGCCAGCAGCTTCCCCCTCTATGGCTACACCTTC.

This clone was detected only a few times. DNA of the CDR3: TGTGCCTGGAATTCCGGGACAGTCTACGATGCTTTCTTT. The encoded protein is CAWNSGTVYDAFF. The genes are TRBV30 and TRBJ1-1; 7 bases align to TRBD1. Germline V gene data show CDR1 as GTSNPN and CDR2 as SVGIG (reference sequence). Trimming at V came to 4 bases and at J to 11 bases, leaving 13 bases not matched to a gene. This CDR3 is built from 13 residues.

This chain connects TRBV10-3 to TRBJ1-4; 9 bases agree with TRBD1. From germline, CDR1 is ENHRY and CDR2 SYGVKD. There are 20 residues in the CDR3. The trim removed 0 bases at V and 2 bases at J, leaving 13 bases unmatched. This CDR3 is CAISESMVGTGFATNEKLFF. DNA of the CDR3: TGTGCCATCAGTGAGTCGATGGTCGGGACAGGGTTCGCCACTAATGAAAAACTGTTTTTT.

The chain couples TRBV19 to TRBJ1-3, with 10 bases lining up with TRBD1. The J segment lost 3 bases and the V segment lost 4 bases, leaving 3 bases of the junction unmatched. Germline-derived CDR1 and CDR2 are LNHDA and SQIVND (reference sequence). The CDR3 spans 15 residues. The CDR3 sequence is CASSTTGGFGNTIYF. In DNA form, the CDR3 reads TGTGCCAGTAGTACGACAGGGGGCTTTGGAAACACCATATATTTT. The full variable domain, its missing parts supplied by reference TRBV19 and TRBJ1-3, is DGGITQSPKYLFRKEGQNVTLSCEQNLNHDAMYWYRQDPGQGLRLIYYSQIVNDFQKGDIAEGYSVSREKKESFPLTVTSAQKNPTAFYLCASSTTGGFGNTIYFGEGSWLTVV.

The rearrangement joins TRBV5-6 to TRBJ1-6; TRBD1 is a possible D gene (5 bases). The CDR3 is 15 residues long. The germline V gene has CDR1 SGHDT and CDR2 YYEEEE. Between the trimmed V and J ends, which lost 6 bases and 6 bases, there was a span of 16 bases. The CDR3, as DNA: TGTGCCAGCACCAAGATGACAGACCTTAATTCACCCCTCCACTTT. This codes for CASTKMTDLNSPLHF.

The CDR3 is CASSTDRIVGELFF. CDR3 in DNA: TGCGCCAGCAGCACGGACAGGATCGTCGGGGAGCTGTTTTTT. The gene calls are TRBV5-1 and TRBJ2-2; TRBD1 matches at 7 bases. Trimming removed 4 bases from V and 7 bases from J; junction bases left unmatched: 7. Germline CDR1 and CDR2: SGHRS and YFSETQ. This CDR3 is 14 amino acids long.

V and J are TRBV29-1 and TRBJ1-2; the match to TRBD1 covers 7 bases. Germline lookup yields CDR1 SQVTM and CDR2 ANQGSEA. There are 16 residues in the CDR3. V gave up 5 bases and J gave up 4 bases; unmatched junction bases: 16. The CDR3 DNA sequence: TGCAGCGTTCTTGGGACAGACAGGCGTTCGGGCTATGGCTACACCTTC. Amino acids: CSVLGTDRRSGYGYTF.

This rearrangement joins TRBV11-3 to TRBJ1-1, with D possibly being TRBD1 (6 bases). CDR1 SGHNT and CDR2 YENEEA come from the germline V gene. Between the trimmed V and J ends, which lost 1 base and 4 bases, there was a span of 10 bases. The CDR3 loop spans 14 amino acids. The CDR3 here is CASSLAQGSTEAFF. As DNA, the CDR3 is TGTGCCAGCAGCTTAGCACAGGGAAGCACTGAAGCTTTCTTT.

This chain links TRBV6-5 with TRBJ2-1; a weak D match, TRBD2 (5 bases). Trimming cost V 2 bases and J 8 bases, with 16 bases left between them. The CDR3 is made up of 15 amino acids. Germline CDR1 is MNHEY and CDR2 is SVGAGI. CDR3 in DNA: TGTGCCAGCAGTTACGGCCCAACCCTAGCCGATGAGCAGTTCTTC. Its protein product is CASSYGPTLADEQFF.